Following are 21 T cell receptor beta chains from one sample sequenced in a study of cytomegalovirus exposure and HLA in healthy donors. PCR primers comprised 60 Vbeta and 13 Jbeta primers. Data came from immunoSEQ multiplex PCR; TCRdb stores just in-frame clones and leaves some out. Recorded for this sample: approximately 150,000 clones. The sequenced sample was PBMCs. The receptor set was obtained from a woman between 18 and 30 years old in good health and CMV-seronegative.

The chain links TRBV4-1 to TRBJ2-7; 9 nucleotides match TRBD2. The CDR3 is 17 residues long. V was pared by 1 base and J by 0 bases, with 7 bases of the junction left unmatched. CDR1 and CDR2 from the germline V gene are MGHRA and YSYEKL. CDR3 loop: CASSQGISSGNSYEQYF. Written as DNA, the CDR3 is TGCGCCAGCAGCCAAGGGATTTCTAGCGGGAACTCCTACGAGCAGTACTTC.

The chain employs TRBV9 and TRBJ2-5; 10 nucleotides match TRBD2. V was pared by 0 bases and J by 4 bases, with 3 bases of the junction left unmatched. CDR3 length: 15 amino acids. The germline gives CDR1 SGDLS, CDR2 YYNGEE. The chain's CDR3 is CASSVEAGGPETQYF. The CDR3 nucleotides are TGTGCCAGCAGCGTAGAAGCGGGAGGGCCAGAGACCCAGTACTTC.

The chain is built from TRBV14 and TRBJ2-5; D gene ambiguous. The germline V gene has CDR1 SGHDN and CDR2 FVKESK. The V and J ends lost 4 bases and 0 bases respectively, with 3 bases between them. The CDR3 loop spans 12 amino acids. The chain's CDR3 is CASSLNQETQYF. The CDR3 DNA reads TGTGCCAGCAGCCTTAACCAAGAGACCCAGTACTTC. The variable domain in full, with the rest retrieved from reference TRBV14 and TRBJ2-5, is EAGVTQFPSHSVIEKGQTVTLRCDPISGHDNLYWYRRVMGKEIKFLLHFVKESKQDESGMPNNRFLAERTGGTYSTLKVQPAELEDSGVYFCASSLNQETQYFGPGTRLLVL.

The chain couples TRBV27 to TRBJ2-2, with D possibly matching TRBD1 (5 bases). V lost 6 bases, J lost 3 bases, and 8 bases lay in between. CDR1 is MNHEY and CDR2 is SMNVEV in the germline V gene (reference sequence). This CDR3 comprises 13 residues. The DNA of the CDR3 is TGTGCCAGCAGCCGCAGGGACACCGGGGAGCTGTTTTTT. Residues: CASSRRDTGELFF.

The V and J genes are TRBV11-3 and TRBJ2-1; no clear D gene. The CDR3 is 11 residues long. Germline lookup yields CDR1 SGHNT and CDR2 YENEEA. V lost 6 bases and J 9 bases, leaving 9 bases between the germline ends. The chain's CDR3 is CASRAAVEQFF. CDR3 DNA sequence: TGTGCCAGCAGGGCTGCGGTTGAGCAGTTCTTC.

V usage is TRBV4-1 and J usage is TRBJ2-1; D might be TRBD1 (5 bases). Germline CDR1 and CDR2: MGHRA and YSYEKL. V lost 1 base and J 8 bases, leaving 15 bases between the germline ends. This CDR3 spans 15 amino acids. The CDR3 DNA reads TGCGCCAGCAGCCAAGTAATAGGGGCAGGCGATGAGCAGTTCTTC. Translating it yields CASSQVIGAGDEQFF.

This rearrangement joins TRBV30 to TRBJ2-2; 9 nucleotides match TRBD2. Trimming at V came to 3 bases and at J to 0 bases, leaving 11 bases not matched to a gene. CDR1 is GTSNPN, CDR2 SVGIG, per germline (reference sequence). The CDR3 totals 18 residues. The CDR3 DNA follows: TGTGCCTGGAGCGATAGGGGCGGGAGGGGAACGAACACCGGGGAGCTGTTTTTT. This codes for CAWSDRGGRGTNTGELFF.

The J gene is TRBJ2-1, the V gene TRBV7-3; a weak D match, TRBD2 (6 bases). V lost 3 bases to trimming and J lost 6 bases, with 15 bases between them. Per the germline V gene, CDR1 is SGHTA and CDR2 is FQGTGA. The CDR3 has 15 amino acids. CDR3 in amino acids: CASSLGGIRSNEQFF. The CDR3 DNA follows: TGTGCCAGCAGCTTGGGCGGGATAAGGAGCAATGAGCAGTTCTTC.

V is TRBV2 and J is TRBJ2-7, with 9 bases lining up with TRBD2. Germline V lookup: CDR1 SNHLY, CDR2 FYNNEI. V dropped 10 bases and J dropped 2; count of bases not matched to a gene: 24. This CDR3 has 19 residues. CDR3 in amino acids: CATRGGAGIEASGTYEQYV. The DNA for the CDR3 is TGTGCCACCCGAGGGGGGGCGGGGATAGAGGCTAGCGGGACCTACGAGCAGTACGTC.

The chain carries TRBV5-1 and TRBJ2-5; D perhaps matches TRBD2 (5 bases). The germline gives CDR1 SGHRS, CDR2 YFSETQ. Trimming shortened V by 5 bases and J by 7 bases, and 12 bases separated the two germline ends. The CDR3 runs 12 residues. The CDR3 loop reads CASRASRGTQYF. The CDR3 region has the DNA TGCGCCAGCAGAGCTAGCCGGGGGACCCAGTACTTC.

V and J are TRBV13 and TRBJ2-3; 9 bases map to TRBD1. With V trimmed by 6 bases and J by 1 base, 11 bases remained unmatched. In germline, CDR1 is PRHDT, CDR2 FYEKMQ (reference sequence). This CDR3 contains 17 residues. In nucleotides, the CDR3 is TGTGCCAGCAGTCCACCCGGGACAGGGACGGGCACAGATACGCAGTATTTT. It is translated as CASSPPGTGTGTDTQYF. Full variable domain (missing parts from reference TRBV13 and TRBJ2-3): AAGVIQSPRHLIKEKRETATLKCYPIPRHDTVYWYQQGPGQDPQFLISFYEKMQSDKGSIPDRFSAQQFSDYHSELNMSSLELGDSALYFCASSPPGTGTGTDTQYFGPGTRLTVL.

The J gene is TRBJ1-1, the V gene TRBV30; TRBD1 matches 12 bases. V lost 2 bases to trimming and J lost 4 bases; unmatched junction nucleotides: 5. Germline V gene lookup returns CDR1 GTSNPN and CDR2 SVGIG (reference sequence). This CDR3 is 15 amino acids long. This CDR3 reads CAWSRDRGLGTEAFF. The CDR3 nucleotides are TGTGCCTGGAGTAGGGACAGGGGGCTGGGCACTGAAGCTTTCTTT.

The DNA of the CDR3 is TGTGCCAGCAGTGAAGCGATAGCGGGAGGAGATGAGACCCAGTACTTC. It yields the protein CASSEAIAGGDETQYF. The chain carries TRBV6-1 and TRBJ2-5, with TRBD2 matching over 10 bases. Germline-derived CDR1 and CDR2 are MNHNS and SASEGT. The V gene end was trimmed by 0 bases and the J gene end by 5 bases; junction bases not matched to a gene: 6. CDR3 size: 16 residues.

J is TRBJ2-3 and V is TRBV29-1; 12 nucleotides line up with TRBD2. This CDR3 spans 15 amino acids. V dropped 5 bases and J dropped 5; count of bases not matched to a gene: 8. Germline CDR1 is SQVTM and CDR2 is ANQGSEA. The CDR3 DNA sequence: TGCAGCGTTCCGTTGACTAGCGGGAGAAAAGATACGCAGTATTTT. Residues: CSVPLTSGRKDTQYF.

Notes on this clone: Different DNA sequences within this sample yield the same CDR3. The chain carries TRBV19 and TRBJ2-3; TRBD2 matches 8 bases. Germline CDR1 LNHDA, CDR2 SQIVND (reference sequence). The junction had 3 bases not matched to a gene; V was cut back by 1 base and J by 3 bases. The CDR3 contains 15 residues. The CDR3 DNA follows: TGTGCCAGTAGTATAGCAGCGGGGGAGACAGATACGCAGTATTTT. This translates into CASSIAAGETDTQYF.

CDR3 sequence reads: CASSSLAGPTDTQYF. The CDR3 bases are TGTGCCAGTAGTAGTTTAGCGGGACCCACAGATACGCAGTATTTT. The V call is TRBV19, the J call TRBJ2-3; 8 bases align to TRBD2. In germline, CDR1 is LNHDA, CDR2 SQIVND (reference sequence). This CDR3 is 15 amino acids long. V lost 4 bases to trimming and J lost 2 bases; unmatched junction nucleotides: 5.

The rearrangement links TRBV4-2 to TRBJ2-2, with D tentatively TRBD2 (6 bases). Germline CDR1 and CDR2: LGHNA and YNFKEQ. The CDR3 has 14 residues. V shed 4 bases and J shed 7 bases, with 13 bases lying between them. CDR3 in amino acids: CASSPSGLLGELFF. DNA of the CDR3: TGTGCCAGCAGCCCATCGGGACTTCTCGGGGAGCTGTTTTTT.

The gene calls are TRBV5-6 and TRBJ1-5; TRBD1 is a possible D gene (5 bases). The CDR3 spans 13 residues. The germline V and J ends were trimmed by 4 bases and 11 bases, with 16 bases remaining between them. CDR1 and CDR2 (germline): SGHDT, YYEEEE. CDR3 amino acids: CASSGGERRAQHF. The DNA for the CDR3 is TGTGCCAGCAGCGGGGGGGAGAGGCGGGCCCAGCATTTT.

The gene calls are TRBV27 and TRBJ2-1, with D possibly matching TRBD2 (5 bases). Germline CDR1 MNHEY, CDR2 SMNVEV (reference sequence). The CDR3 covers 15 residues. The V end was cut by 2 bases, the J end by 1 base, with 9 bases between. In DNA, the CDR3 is TGTGCCAGCAGTTTAAGTAGCGTGTCCTACAATGAGCAGTTCTTC. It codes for CASSLSSVSYNEQFF.

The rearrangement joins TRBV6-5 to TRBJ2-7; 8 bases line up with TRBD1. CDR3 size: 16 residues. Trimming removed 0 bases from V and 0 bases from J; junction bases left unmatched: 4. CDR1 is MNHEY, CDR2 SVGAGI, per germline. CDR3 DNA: TGTGCCAGCAGTTACTCGGGACAGGATGACTCCTACGAGCAGTACTTC. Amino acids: CASSYSGQDDSYEQYF.

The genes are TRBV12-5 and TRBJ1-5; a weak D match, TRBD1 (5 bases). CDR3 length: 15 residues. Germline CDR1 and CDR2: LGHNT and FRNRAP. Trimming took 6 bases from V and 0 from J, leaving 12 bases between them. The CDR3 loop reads CASGAGTYSNQPQHF. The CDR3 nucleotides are TGTGCTAGTGGAGCCGGGACTTATAGCAATCAGCCCCAGCATTTT.